One and the same sample provided the 24 T cell receptor beta chains below, sequenced in a study of T cell responses to AZD1222 COVID-19 vaccine. Produced via immunoSEQ multiplex PCR; TCRdb's table is partial and in-frame only. Of about 180,000 clones listed, 70% to 90% were seen once; the top ten hold approximately 7.7%. This sample comprised peripheral blood, obtained on day 0 of AZD1222 vaccination. These receptors were taken from an adult in good health.

This clone was counted only a few times. The chain employs TRBV18 and TRBJ1-1, with D uncertain. The germline V gene encodes CDR1 KGHSH and CDR2 LQKENI. The CDR3 has 14 amino acids. Deletions cut 4 bases from V and 3 bases from J, with 12 bases between. The CDR3 nucleotides are TGTGCCAGCTCACTCCGGGTCTCGGACACTGAAGCTTTCTTT. Protein sequence: CASSLRVSDTEAFF.

On this clone: The same CDR3 arises from other DNA sequences in this sample as well. V and J are TRBV5-6 and TRBJ1-2; weak D call: TRBD1 (6 bases). Trimming took 4 bases from V and 6 from J, leaving 13 bases between them. The V gene's germline CDR1 is SGHDT and CDR2 YYEEEE. This CDR3 has 13 residues. CDR3 sequence (DNA): TGTGCCAGCAGCCTTGTGGGGGCGCATGGCTACACCTTC. Translation gives CASSLVGAHGYTF.

The chain uses TRBV4-3 and TRBJ2-5, with TRBD2 matching over 7 bases. Trimming took 0 bases from V and 2 from J; bases not matched to a gene: 15. From germline, CDR1 is LGHNA and CDR2 YSLEER. The length of the CDR3 is 19 residues. CDR3 sequence reads: CASSQDRSGGIGTQETQYF. CDR3 DNA: TGCGCCAGCAGCCAAGACAGGTCGGGGGGAATCGGGACTCAAGAGACCCAGTACTTC.

This clone appeared a single time. J is TRBJ1-2 and V is TRBV27; 7 bases are shared with TRBD1. V gave up 0 bases and J gave up 5 bases; unmatched junction bases: 6. From germline, CDR1 is MNHEY and CDR2 SMNVEV (reference sequence). CDR3 size: 15 residues. The DNA of the CDR3 is TGTGCCAGCAGTTTATCGGCAGGGGGACGGTATGGCTACACCTTC. Its translation: CASSLSAGGRYGYTF.

Concerning this clone itself: A junction end diverges from the germline sequence, so it may reflect a read error. The chain joins TRBV13 to TRBJ2-7; 8 bases line up with TRBD2. CDR1 PRHDT and CDR2 FYEKMQ come from the germline V gene (reference sequence). CDR3 length: 16 residues. CDR3 sequence reads: CASSLGIWTSSHEQYF. The CDR3 DNA sequence: TGTGCCAGCAGCTTAGGAATCTGGACTAGCTCCCACGAGCAGTACTTC.

This chain connects TRBV4-1 to TRBJ1-1; D unclear. The V and J ends lost 1 base and 1 base respectively, with 7 bases between them. This CDR3 is 14 amino acids long. CDR1 and CDR2 (germline): MGHRA, YSYEKL. The CDR3 nucleotides are TGCGCCAGCAGCCAAGGCTGGGGGAACACTGAAGCTTTCTTT. This encodes CASSQGWGNTEAFF.

The J gene is TRBJ1-1, the V gene TRBV2; unclear D gene. This CDR3 spans 12 amino acids. Germline CDR1 is SNHLY and CDR2 is FYNNEI. Trimming cost V 6 bases and J 1 base, with 6 bases left between them. The CDR3 reads CASRQSNTEAFF. CDR3 nucleotides: TGTGCCAGCAGACAGTCGAACACTGAAGCTTTCTTT.

This chain uses TRBV2 with TRBJ1-4; no clear D. The CDR3 contains 15 residues. Trimming took off 5 bases at V and 0 bases at J, with 10 bases between the two ends. The germline V gene encodes CDR1 SNHLY and CDR2 FYNNEI. The CDR3 loop is CASSRLLATNEKLFF. Written as DNA, the CDR3 is TGTGCCAGCAGTCGTCTTCTTGCAACTAATGAAAAACTGTTTTTT.

The chain carries TRBV27 and TRBJ2-7; D ambiguous. With 3 bases removed from V and 0 bases from J, the gap between germline ends came to 6 bases. The CDR3 is 13 amino acids. Per the germline V gene, CDR1 is MNHEY and CDR2 is SMNVEV (reference sequence). The CDR3, as DNA: TGTGCCAGCAGTTTTGACCGCTCCTACGAGCAGTACTTC. This codes for CASSFDRSYEQYF.

The V gene is TRBV5-1, the J gene TRBJ1-3; tentatively, D is TRBD1 (5 bases). V lost 1 base and J 0 bases, leaving 17 bases between the germline ends. There are 18 residues in the CDR3. Germline CDR1 is SGHRS and CDR2 is YFSETQ. CDR3 residues: CASSLRAVGVYSGNTIYF. CDR3 nucleotides: TGCGCCAGCAGCTTGCGGGCGGTGGGGGTATACTCTGGAAACACCATATATTTT.

The chain combines TRBV28 with TRBJ1-5; possibly TRBD1 for D (6 bases). Germline V gives CDR1 MDHEN, CDR2 SYDVKM. The CDR3 has 14 amino acids. V lost 4 bases to trimming and J lost 2 bases, with 9 bases between them. CDR3 region: CASSSRQGNQPQHF. The CDR3 DNA sequence: TGTGCCAGCAGTTCCCGACAGGGCAATCAGCCCCAGCATTTT.

The chain carries TRBV27 and TRBJ2-7, with D tentatively TRBD2 (5 bases). Germline lookup yields CDR1 MNHEY and CDR2 SMNVEV (reference sequence). CDR3 length equals 18 residues. V lost 2 bases to trimming and J lost 4 bases, with 24 bases between them. As DNA, the CDR3 is TGTGCCAGCAGTTTACGTCCCCCCTCAGGACTCTCCTTTTACGAGCAGTACTTC. It codes for CASSLRPPSGLSFYEQYF.

The rearrangement links TRBV27 to TRBJ2-1, with D possibly TRBD1 on 5 matching bases. The CDR3 contains 14 residues. Trimming removed 4 bases at V and 9 bases at J, with 16 bases between. The germline gives CDR1 MNHEY, CDR2 SMNVEV (reference sequence). The DNA of the CDR3 is TGTGCCAGCAGTTCCGGACACCGACGAGGTGAGCAGTTCTTC. The encoded protein is CASSSGHRRGEQFF.

The chain couples TRBV5-5 to TRBJ2-5, with D possibly being TRBD1 (6 bases). The V gene's germline CDR1 is SGHKS and CDR2 YYEKEE (reference sequence). Trimming took 4 bases from V and 4 from J, leaving 14 bases between them. The CDR3 consists of 14 residues. The CDR3 nucleotides are TGTGCCAGCAGCAGGGTGGGGGCGCGAGAGACCCAGTACTTC. Amino acid sequence: CASSRVGARETQYF.

This chain connects TRBV5-4 to TRBJ2-5, with TRBD1 matching over 9 bases. V shed 0 bases and J 2 bases; nucleotides not matched to a gene: 5. Looked up from germline, CDR1 is SGHNT and CDR2 is YYREEE (reference sequence). This CDR3 comprises 16 residues. The CDR3, as DNA: TGTGCCAGCAGCTTGGGATCGGGACAGGGTCAAGAGACCCAGTACTTC. Protein sequence: CASSLGSGQGQETQYF.

This clone was picked up one time. V and J are TRBV4-3 and TRBJ1-1; D gene ambiguous. V lost 0 bases to trimming and J lost 0 bases, with 11 bases between them. The germline V gene has CDR1 LGHNA and CDR2 YSLEER. CDR3 length: 16 amino acids. The CDR3: CASSQDLTTLNTEAFF. The DNA for the CDR3 is TGCGCCAGCAGCCAAGACCTTACGACGTTGAACACTGAAGCTTTCTTT.

The V call is TRBV6-5, the J call TRBJ1-3, with D tentatively TRBD1 (5 bases). Per the germline V gene, CDR1 is MNHEY and CDR2 is SVGAGI. The CDR3 is made up of 13 amino acids. V was shortened by 0 bases and J by 8 bases, with 8 bases between the two germline ends. For the CDR3, the DNA is TGTGCCAGCAGTTACTCCACGGGGGACACCATATATTTT. Protein: CASSYSTGDTIYF.

This rearrangement joins TRBV19 to TRBJ1-6; D ambiguous. This CDR3 is 17 amino acids long. Germline CDR1 is LNHDA and CDR2 is SQIVND (reference sequence). Trimming shortened V by 5 bases and J by 8 bases, and 22 bases separated the two germline ends. CDR3 region: CASSFGSSGVGDSPLHF. In DNA, the CDR3 is TGTGCCAGTAGTTTCGGGTCCAGTGGGGTTGGGGATTCACCCCTCCACTTT. Supplemented by reference TRBV19 and TRBJ1-6, the full variable domain reads DGGITQSPKYLFRKEGQNVTLSCEQNLNHDAMYWYRQDPGQGLRLIYYSQIVNDFQKGDIAEGYSVSREKKESFPLTVTSAQKNPTAFYLCASSFGSSGVGDSPLHFGNGTRLTVT.

This chain links TRBV30 with TRBJ1-1; unclear D gene. This CDR3 contains 13 residues. Germline V gene lookup returns CDR1 GTSNPN and CDR2 SVGIG (reference sequence). V lost 1 base and J lost 5, with 11 bases in between. CDR3 in DNA: TGTGCCTGGAGTGGGGCGGCGGGGACTGAAGCTTTCTTT. It specifies CAWSGAAGTEAFF.

The chain has TRBV19 and TRBJ1-1; D not resolved. The CDR3 length is 14 residues. V lost 3 bases, J lost 2 bases, and 10 bases lay in between. CDR1 is LNHDA, CDR2 SQIVND, per germline (reference sequence). This CDR3 is CASSMTRRNTEAFF. Written as DNA, the CDR3 is TGTGCCAGTAGTATGACCAGGAGAAACACTGAAGCTTTCTTT.

This CDR3 reads CASSPGRTAIYVNQPQHF. CDR3 coding DNA: TGTGCCAGTAGCCCGGGGCGGACCGCCATTTATGTCAATCAGCCCCAGCATTTT. The chain combines TRBV19 with TRBJ1-5; tentatively, D is TRBD1 (5 bases). Per germline, CDR1 LNHDA and CDR2 SQIVND (reference sequence). This CDR3 contains 18 residues. Trimming took off 6 bases at V and 3 bases at J, with 24 bases between the two ends.

V usage is TRBV5-1 and J usage is TRBJ2-7, with D unresolved. Trimming removed 0 bases at V and 2 bases at J, with 12 bases between. CDR1 is SGHRS, CDR2 YFSETQ, per germline. The CDR3 runs 15 residues. Here the CDR3 reads CASSLARFPPYEQYF. The CDR3 DNA reads TGCGCCAGCAGCTTGGCCCGATTTCCCCCCTACGAGCAGTACTTC.

V gene TRBV12-3 or TRBV12-4 combines with J gene TRBJ1-1, with no clear D. The V end lost 5 bases, the J end lost 8 bases, and 9 bases lay between the germline ends. The CDR3 extends over 11 amino acids. The CDR3 here is CASSPGFEAFF. CDR3 DNA sequence: TGTGCCAGCAGTCCAGGATTCGAAGCTTTCTTT.

The chain joins TRBV7-3 to TRBJ2-2; D ambiguous. This CDR3 is built from 14 residues. Trimming cost V 5 bases and J 6 bases, with 13 bases left between them. Germline V CDR1 and CDR2: SGHTA, FQGTGA. DNA for the CDR3: TGTGCCAGCAGCGCCACCCCACCAGCCGGGGAGCTGTTTTTT. Its translation is CASSATPPAGELFF.